This T cell receptor beta chain is from a study of T cells in tumors after PD-1 blockade. Study-level information: Each patient got pembrolizumab 200 mg every 3 weeks or cemiplimab 350 mg every 2 weeks.

This CDR3 is built from 11 residues. Trimming took 6 bases from V and 2 from J, leaving 8 bases between them. Germline V CDR1 and CDR2: SQVTM, ANQGSEA. Input was 616 ng to 6,004 ng of genomic DNA from tumor or blood. Study-level points and caveats: Some novel exhausted tumor clones appeared in pre-treatment blood, suggesting peripheral recruitment.

With respect to this clone: The antigen is unknown.

Here immunoSEQ multiplex PCR was the method, and the copy in TCRdb shows in-frame clones only, minus some. Of 15,000 or so clones in the sample, over 75% were seen once. The sequencing here drew on PBMCs, taken after anti-PD-1 treatment. This clonotype was sampled from a human donor with basal cell carcinoma. The chain combines TRBV29-1 with TRBJ2-7; D remains unclear. The DNA for the CDR3 is TGCAGCGTCACAGCTACCTACGAGCAGTACTTC. As protein: CSVTATYEQYF.